Below are 30 T cell receptor beta chains sequenced from a single sample in a study of T cells in Graves' hyperthyroidism and ophthalmopathy. RNA transcripts yielded amplified TCR beta CDR3 regions. The study used the HTBI primer set for a first-round RT-PCR of the TCR CDR3. Via MiXCR, TCRdb re-called the multiplex PCR reads, giving one row per CDR3 protein. The sample has about 400,000 distinct CDR3 sequences, about 15% seen once. Specimen: blood. The receptors derive from a woman under 30 with Graves' hyperthyroidism that later progressed to Graves' ophthalmopathy.

The sample holds many counts of this clonotype. The J gene is TRBJ2-7, the V gene TRBV3-1, with D maybe TRBD1 (5 bases). From germline, CDR1 is LGHDT and CDR2 YNNKEL (reference sequence). V was trimmed by 1 base and J by 2 bases, leaving 12 bases between them. The CDR3 extends over 15 amino acids. CDR3 sequence: CASSQGPGPPYEQYF. DNA for the CDR3: TGTGCCAGCAGCCAAGGCCCAGGGCCCCCCTACGAGCAGTACTTC.

Worth noting for this clonotype: This may stem from a read error, because a much larger clone lies one nucleotide away. V usage is TRBV5-1 and J usage is TRBJ2-7, with a possible D match to TRBD2 (7 bases). The CDR3 is made up of 15 amino acids. Germline CDR1 reads SGHRS; CDR2 reads YFSETQ. The DNA for the CDR3 is TGCGCCAGCAGCTTGGAGGCGGGGGCGAATTACGAGCGGTACTTC. It codes for CASSLEAGANYERYF.

The chain has TRBV20-1 and TRBJ2-7, with D perhaps TRBD1 or TRBD2 (5 bases each). Germline values: CDR1 DFQATT, CDR2 SNEGSKA (reference sequence). The CDR3 spans 14 residues. The V gene lost 2 bases and the J gene lost 2 bases, with 13 bases spanning the gap. The CDR3 reads CSARHGTEAYEQYF. The CDR3, as DNA: TGCAGTGCTAGACACGGGACCGAGGCCTACGAGCAGTACTTC.

This chain uses TRBV16 with TRBJ1-5, with D tentatively TRBD1 (5 bases). Germline CDR1 reads KGHSY; CDR2 reads FQNENV. The germline V and J ends were trimmed by 0 bases and 0 bases, with 12 bases remaining between them. The CDR3 consists of 17 residues. The CDR3 loop reads CASSQSGAGHSNQPQHF. For the CDR3, the DNA is TGTGCCAGCAGCCAATCAGGGGCGGGCCATAGCAATCAGCCCCAGCATTTT.

In the case of this clonotype: A much larger clone differs from this one at a single base, so this may be a read error. The rearrangement links TRBV20-1 to TRBJ2-5; 7 bases map to TRBD1. CDR3 length: 14 residues. Germline CDR1 reads DFQATT; CDR2 reads SNEGSKA (reference sequence). V lost 6 bases, J lost 5 bases, and 12 bases stayed unmatched. CDR3 sequence: CSALGTEDTETQYF. The CDR3 nucleotides are TGCAGTGCCTTGGGGACAGAGGACACGGAGACCCAGTACTTC.

The chain uses TRBV7-2 and TRBJ2-2; D unresolved. The CDR3 length is 14 residues. Trimming left V 0 bases short and J 3 bases short, with 5 bases between. Per the germline V gene, CDR1 is SGHTA and CDR2 is FQGNSA. The CDR3 reads CASSLATHTGELFF. For the CDR3, the DNA is TGTGCCAGCAGCTTAGCGACACACACCGGGGAGCTGTTTTTT. The full variable domain, with the rest looked up from reference TRBV7-2 and TRBJ2-2, is GAGVSQSPSNKVTEKGKDVELRCDPISGHTALYWYRQSLGQGLEFLIYFQGNSAPDKSGLPSDRFSAERTGGSVSTLTIQRTQQEDSAVYLCASSLATHTGELFFGEGSRLTVL.

The sample holds many counts of this clonotype. V is TRBV6-1 and J is TRBJ2-7, with D uncertain. The CDR3 covers 13 residues. V lost 6 bases to trimming and J lost 1 base, with 10 bases between them. Per the germline V gene, CDR1 is MNHNS and CDR2 is SASEGT. The DNA of the CDR3 is TGTGCCAGCAGAGGCGCCCCGTCCTACGAGCAGTACTTC. Translated, it gives CASRGAPSYEQYF.

This clonotype was observed a handful of times. A read error may be the cause here, since a much bigger clone is one base away. This chain's CDR3 is CASSLGQGASYKQYF. The CDR3 DNA reads TGTGCCAGCAGCTTAGGACAGGGGGCCTCCTACAAGCAGTACTTC. The chain is built from TRBV11-2 and TRBJ2-7, with TRBD1 matching 10 bases. Germline V gene data show CDR1 as SGHAT and CDR2 as FQNNGV. The CDR3 totals 15 residues.

This clonotype was seen repeatedly, ten times or more. Written as DNA, the CDR3 is TGTGCCATCAGTGTTGGACAGGGAACAGATACGCAGTATTTT. This translates into CAISVGQGTDTQYF. V is TRBV10-3 and J is TRBJ2-3, with 8 bases identical to TRBD1. This CDR3 has 14 amino acids. V shed 4 bases and J 3 bases; nucleotides not matched to a gene: 3. Germline values: CDR1 ENHRY, CDR2 SYGVKD.

In this sample, this clonotype turned up many times. This chain connects TRBV28 to TRBJ2-3, with D unresolved. V was pared by 2 bases and J by 2 bases, with 8 bases between. This CDR3 spans 14 amino acids. From germline, CDR1 is MDHEN and CDR2 SYDVKM. CDR3 residues: CASSLTRLTDTQYF. CDR3 bases: TGTGCCAGCAGTTTAACGAGACTCACAGATACGCAGTATTTT.

This clonotype occurred many times. V gene TRBV14 combines with J gene TRBJ2-1; D is undetermined. Germline V CDR1 and CDR2: SGHDN, FVKESK. This CDR3 is built from 14 residues. V lost 1 base and J lost 9, with 13 bases in between. CDR3 sequence: CASSQARYSGEQFF. The DNA for the CDR3 is TGTGCCAGCAGCCAAGCGCGCTACTCGGGTGAGCAGTTCTTC.

This clonotype was seen only a few times. A much bigger clone sits one base away, suggesting this may be a read error. The chain links TRBV12-3 or TRBV12-4 to TRBJ2-1; D perhaps matches TRBD2 (6 bases). V gave up 11 bases and J gave up 4 bases, with 21 bases separating them. The CDR3 totals 15 residues. CDR3 sequence (DNA): TGTGCCGGCACTTCCGGTGGACTACGATACAATGAGCAGTTCTTC. Its translation: CAGTSGGLRYNEQFF.

A few counts support this clonotype. The chain has TRBV3-1 and TRBJ2-7; D not resolved. Looked up from germline, CDR1 is LGHDT and CDR2 is YNNKEL (reference sequence). V lost 1 base, J lost 3 bases, and 7 bases lay in between. This CDR3 spans 13 amino acids. The CDR3 DNA sequence: TGTGCCAGCAGCCAAGGTCCGATCTACGAGCAGTACTTC. This codes for CASSQGPIYEQYF.

The chain employs TRBV18 and TRBJ2-7, with D possibly being TRBD1 (5 bases). The CDR3 has 16 amino acids. V lost 0 bases and J 6 bases, leaving 18 bases between the germline ends. Germline assignment: CDR1 KGHSH and CDR2 LQKENI. The CDR3 bases are TGTGCCAGCTCACCACCTGACAGTCCCGAATTGGGCGAGCAGTACTTC. It is translated as CASSPPDSPELGEQYF.

This clonotype was detected only a few times. The chain is built from TRBV15 and TRBJ1-1; D remains unclear. The CDR3 sequence is 14 residues long. Trimming removed 1 base from V and 1 base from J, with 7 bases in between. Germline CDR1 is LNHNV and CDR2 is YYDKDF (reference sequence). The CDR3 spells CATSRASGNTEAFF. CDR3 DNA: TGTGCCACCAGCAGAGCCTCAGGGAACACTGAAGCTTTCTTT.

This clonotype was observed at least ten times. CDR3 DNA sequence: TGCGCCAGCAGCCTCACAGGGTCGTGGACCGGGGAGCTGTTTTTT. This codes for CASSLTGSWTGELFF. The rearrangement links TRBV5-1 to TRBJ2-2; D may be TRBD1 (6 bases). The length of the CDR3 is 15 residues. Germline V gene sequence: CDR1 SGHRS, CDR2 YFSETQ. V lost 4 bases and J 5 bases, leaving 15 bases between the germline ends.

This clonotype was observed many times. This rearrangement joins TRBV7-8 to TRBJ2-2, with 8 bases aligning to TRBD2. J lost 2 bases, V lost 5 bases, and 7 bases had no gene match. Germline V gene data show CDR1 as SGHVS and CDR2 as FQNEAQ. The CDR3 is made up of 16 amino acids. Here the CDR3 reads CASSPRTSSNTGELFF. CDR3 sequence (DNA): TGTGCCAGCAGCCCCAGGACTAGCTCAAACACCGGGGAGCTGTTTTTT.

The table lists this clonotype with many counts. This chain uses TRBV7-9 with TRBJ1-1; tentatively, D is TRBD1 (5 bases). CDR1 is SEHNR and CDR2 is FQNEAQ in the germline V gene (reference sequence). This CDR3 comprises 16 residues. Trimming left V 0 bases short and J 0 bases short, with 11 bases between. The CDR3, as DNA: TGTGCCAGCAGCTTAGCAGGGGCAATCATGAACACTGAAGCTTTCTTT. This translates into CASSLAGAIMNTEAFF.

This clonotype was counted a few times. The rearrangement links TRBV6-5 to TRBJ2-7, with D possibly TRBD2 on 8 matching bases. Between the trimmed V and J ends, which lost 2 bases and 4 bases, there was a span of 15 bases. This CDR3 spans 15 amino acids. Germline V gene data show CDR1 as MNHEY and CDR2 as SVGAGI. The CDR3 DNA reads as TGTGCCAGCAGTTACCCGGGAGGGGGCTCGTACGAGCAGTACTTC. Its protein product is CASSYPGGGSYEQYF.

There are many counts of this clonotype. The chain links TRBV24-1 to TRBJ2-1; 8 bases fit TRBD2. The V gene's germline CDR1 is KGHDR and CDR2 SFDVKD. V shed 0 bases, J shed 5 bases, and the junction held 5 bases outside the gene matches. This CDR3 spans 16 amino acids. The CDR3 nucleotides are TGTGCCACCAGTGATTTGTCGGGGGGGTGGGACAATGAGCAGTTCTTC. It encodes CATSDLSGGWDNEQFF.

This clonotype was observed many times. V gene TRBV2 combines with J gene TRBJ2-1, with D perhaps TRBD2 (6 bases). The V gene lost 8 bases and the J gene lost 8 bases, with 16 bases spanning the gap. In germline, CDR1 is SNHLY, CDR2 FYNNEI. This CDR3 has 13 residues. The chain's CDR3 is CASATRPHDEQFF. DNA of the CDR3: TGTGCCAGCGCGACTAGACCTCACGATGAGCAGTTCTTC.

CDR3 region: CASSVDRADTQYF. CDR3 bases: TGTGCCAGCAGCGTAGACCGCGCGGATACGCAGTATTTT. The V call is TRBV9, the J call TRBJ2-3, with unresolved D. CDR3 length: 13 amino acids. CDR1 and CDR2 (germline): SGDLS, YYNGEE. V was clipped by 0 bases and J by 6 bases, with 8 bases between them.

This clonotype has just one count. V usage is TRBV2 and J usage is TRBJ1-5, with TRBD1 identical over 7 bases. V dropped 8 bases and J dropped 4; count of bases not matched to a gene: 11. The CDR3 has 15 residues. CDR1 is SNHLY and CDR2 is FYNNEI in the germline V gene. In DNA form, the CDR3 reads TGTGCCAGCGGAAGTCCGGGACAGACTAATCAGCCCCAGCATTTT. This codes for CASGSPGQTNQPQHF.

This clonotype showed up many times. This rearrangement joins TRBV20-1 to TRBJ2-3; 9 positions agree with TRBD2. Trimming at V came to 6 bases and at J to 2 bases, leaving 12 bases not matched to a gene. Germline-derived CDR1 and CDR2 are DFQATT and SNEGSKA (reference sequence). The CDR3 runs to 16 residues. CDR3 coding DNA: TGCAGTGCCCCTTCGTTGATAGCGGGAGACACAGATACGCAGTATTTT. Protein: CSAPSLIAGDTDTQYF.

Many counts were recorded for this clonotype. This chain uses TRBV7-2 with TRBJ2-7; 8 nucleotides agree with TRBD1. The germline V gene encodes CDR1 SGHTA and CDR2 FQGNSA. J was trimmed by 7 bases and V by 5 bases; bases with no gene match: 4. This CDR3 is 12 amino acids long. CDR3 nucleotide sequence: TGTGCCAGCAGCACAGGGGGAGGTGAGCAGTACTTC. It yields the protein CASSTGGGEQYF.

This clonotype was seen more than once but under ten times. The V gene is TRBV7-2, the J gene TRBJ2-7, with D possibly being TRBD2 (6 bases). V was pared by 5 bases and J by 0 bases, with 11 bases between. This CDR3 comprises 14 residues. CDR1 is SGHTA, CDR2 FQGNSA, per germline. The DNA of the CDR3 is TGTGCCAGCAGCGCCCGGACTAACTCCTACGAGCAGTACTTC. Its protein is CASSARTNSYEQYF.

This clonotype has a count of ten or more. The chain carries TRBV30 and TRBJ2-7; TRBD2 aligns across 7 bases. The CDR3 totals 15 residues. V dropped 0 bases and J dropped 2; count of bases not matched to a gene: 7. Germline loops: CDR1 GTSNPN, CDR2 SVGIG (reference sequence). The CDR3 bases are TGTGCCTGGAGTGTAGTCCCGGGAGGAGCCTACGAGCAGTACTTC. Translating gives CAWSVVPGGAYEQYF. The complete variable domain, with remaining parts taken from reference TRBV30 and TRBJ2-7, reads SQTIHQWPATLVQPVGSPLSLECTVEGTSNPNLYWYRQAAGRGLQLLFYSVGIGQISSEVPQNLSASRPQDRQFILSSKKLLLSDSGFYLCAWSVVPGGAYEQYFGPGTRLTVT.

The gene calls are TRBV11-2 and TRBJ1-3, with D hard to call. The germline V gene has CDR1 SGHAT and CDR2 FQNNGV. Trimming took off 1 base at V and 4 bases at J, with 8 bases between the two ends. The CDR3 totals 14 residues. The CDR3 here is CASSLGSAGNTIYF. The DNA of the CDR3 is TGTGCCAGCAGCTTAGGGTCCGCGGGAAACACCATATATTTT.

This clonotype was seen a handful of times. The chain links TRBV11-3 to TRBJ2-1, with D unclear. Germline CDR1 SGHNT, CDR2 YENEEA. This CDR3 comprises 12 residues. V lost 4 bases and J lost 2, with 3 bases in between. The CDR3 reads CASSSPYNEQFF. CDR3 in DNA: TGTGCCAGCAGCTCCCCCTACAATGAGCAGTTCTTC.

This clonotype was seen ten or more times. The V gene is TRBV5-1, the J gene TRBJ1-1; no reliable D call. Trimming cost V 1 base and J 5 bases, with 9 bases left between them. The CDR3 consists of 13 residues. The V gene's germline CDR1 is SGHRS and CDR2 YFSETQ. CDR3 protein: CASSLSPETEAFF. The CDR3 nucleotides read TGCGCCAGCAGCTTGTCTCCCGAGACTGAAGCTTTCTTT.